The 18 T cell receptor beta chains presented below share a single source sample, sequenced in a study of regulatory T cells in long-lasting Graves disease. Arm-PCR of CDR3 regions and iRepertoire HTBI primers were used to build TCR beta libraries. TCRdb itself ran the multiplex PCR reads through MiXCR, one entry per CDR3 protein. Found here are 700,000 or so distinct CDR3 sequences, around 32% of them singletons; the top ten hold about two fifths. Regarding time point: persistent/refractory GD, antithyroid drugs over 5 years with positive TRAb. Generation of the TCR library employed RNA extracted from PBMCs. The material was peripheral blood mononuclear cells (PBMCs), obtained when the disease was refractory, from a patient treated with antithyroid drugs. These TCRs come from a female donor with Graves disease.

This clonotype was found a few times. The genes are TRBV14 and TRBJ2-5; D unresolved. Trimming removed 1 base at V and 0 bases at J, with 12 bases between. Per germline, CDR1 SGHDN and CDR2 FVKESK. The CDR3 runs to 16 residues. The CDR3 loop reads CASSQVNSYNQETQYF. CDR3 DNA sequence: TGTGCCAGCAGCCAAGTGAATTCCTATAACCAAGAGACCCAGTACTTC.

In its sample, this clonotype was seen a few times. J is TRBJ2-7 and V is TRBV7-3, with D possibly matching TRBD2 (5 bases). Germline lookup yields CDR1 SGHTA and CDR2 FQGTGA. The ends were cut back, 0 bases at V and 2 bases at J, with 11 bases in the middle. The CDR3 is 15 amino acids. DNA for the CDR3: TGTGCCAGCAGCTTAACGCGGGCCGTGACCTACGAGCAGTACTTC. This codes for CASSLTRAVTYEQYF.

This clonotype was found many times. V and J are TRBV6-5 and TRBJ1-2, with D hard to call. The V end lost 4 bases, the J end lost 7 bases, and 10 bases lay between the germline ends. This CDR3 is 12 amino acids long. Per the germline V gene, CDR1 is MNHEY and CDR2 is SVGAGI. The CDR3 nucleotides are TGTGCCAGCAGTTTCTCCGATCGTGGCTACACCTTC. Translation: CASSFSDRGYTF.

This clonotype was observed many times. The CDR3 DNA reads as TGTGCCAGCAGCTTATGGGCTCATCGGTTAAACTATGGCTACACCTTC. Amino acid sequence: CASSLWAHRLNYGYTF. This chain uses TRBV7-9 with TRBJ1-2; D unresolved. This CDR3 has 16 amino acids. Germline V gene lookup returns CDR1 SEHNR and CDR2 FQNEAQ (reference sequence). Trimming took off 2 bases at V and 2 bases at J, with 15 bases between the two ends.

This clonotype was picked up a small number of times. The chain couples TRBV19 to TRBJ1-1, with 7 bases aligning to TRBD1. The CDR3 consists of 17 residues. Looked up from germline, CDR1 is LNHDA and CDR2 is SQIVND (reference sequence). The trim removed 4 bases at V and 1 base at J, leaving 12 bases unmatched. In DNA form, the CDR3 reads TGTGCCAGTAGTACCGCCCGGGACAGCAGGCAGAACACTGAAGCTTTCTTT. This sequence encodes CASSTARDSRQNTEAFF.

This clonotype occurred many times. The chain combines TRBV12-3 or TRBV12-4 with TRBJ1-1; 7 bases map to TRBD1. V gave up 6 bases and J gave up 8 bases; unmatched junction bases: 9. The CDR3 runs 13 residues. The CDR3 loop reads CASSQRGGAEAFF. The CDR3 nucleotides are TGTGCCAGCAGCCAGCGAGGGGGCGCGGAAGCTTTCTTT.

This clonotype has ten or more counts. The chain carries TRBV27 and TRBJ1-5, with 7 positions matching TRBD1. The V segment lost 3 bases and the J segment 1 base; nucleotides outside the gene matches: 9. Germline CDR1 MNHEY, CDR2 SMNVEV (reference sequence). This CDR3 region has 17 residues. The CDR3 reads CASSFGTGDPSNQPQHF. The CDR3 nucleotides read TGTGCCAGCAGTTTTGGTACAGGGGACCCCAGCAATCAGCCCCAGCATTTT.

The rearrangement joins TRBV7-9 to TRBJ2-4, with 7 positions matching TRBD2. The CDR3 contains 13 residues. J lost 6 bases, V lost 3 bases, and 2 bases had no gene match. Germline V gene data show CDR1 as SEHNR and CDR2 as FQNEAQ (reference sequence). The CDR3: CASSFSGGNIQYF. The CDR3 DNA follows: TGTGCCAGCAGCTTCTCGGGGGGAAACATTCAGTACTTC.

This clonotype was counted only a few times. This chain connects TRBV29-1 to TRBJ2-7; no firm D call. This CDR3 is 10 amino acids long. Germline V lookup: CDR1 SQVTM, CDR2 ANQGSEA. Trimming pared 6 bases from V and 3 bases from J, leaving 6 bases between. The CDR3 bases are TGCAGCGTCAAGGACTACGAGCAGTACTTC. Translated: CSVKDYEQYF.

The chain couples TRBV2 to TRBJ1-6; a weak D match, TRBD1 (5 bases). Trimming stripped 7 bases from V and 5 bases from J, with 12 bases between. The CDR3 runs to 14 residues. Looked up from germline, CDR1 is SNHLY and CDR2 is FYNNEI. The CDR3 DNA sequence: TGTGCCAGCACCCGGACACCGGATAATTCACCCCTCCACTTT. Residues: CASTRTPDNSPLHF.

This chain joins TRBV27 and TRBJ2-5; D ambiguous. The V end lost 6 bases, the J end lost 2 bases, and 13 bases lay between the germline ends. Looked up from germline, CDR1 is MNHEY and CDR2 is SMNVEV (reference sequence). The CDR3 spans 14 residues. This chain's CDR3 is CASSPTAGQETQYF. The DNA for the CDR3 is TGTGCCAGCAGCCCTACGGCCGGTCAAGAGACCCAGTACTTC.

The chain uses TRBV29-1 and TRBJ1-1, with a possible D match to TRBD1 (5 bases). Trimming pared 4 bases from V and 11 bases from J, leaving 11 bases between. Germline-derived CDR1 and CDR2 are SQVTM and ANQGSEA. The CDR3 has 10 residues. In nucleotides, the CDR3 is TGCAGCGTTGTGGTCAGGGAGGCTTTCTTT. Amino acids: CSVVVREAFF.

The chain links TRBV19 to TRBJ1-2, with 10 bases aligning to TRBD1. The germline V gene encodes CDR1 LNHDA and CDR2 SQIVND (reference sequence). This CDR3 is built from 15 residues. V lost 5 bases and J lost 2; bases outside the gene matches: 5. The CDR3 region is CASSVDRGNNYGYTF. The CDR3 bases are TGTGCCAGTAGTGTGGACAGGGGGAACAACTATGGCTACACCTTC.

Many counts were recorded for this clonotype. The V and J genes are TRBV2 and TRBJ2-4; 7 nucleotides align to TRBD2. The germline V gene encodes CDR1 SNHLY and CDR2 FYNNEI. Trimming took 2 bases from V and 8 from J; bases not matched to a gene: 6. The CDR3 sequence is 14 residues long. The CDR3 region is CASSEMSGRDIQYF. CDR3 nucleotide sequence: TGTGCCAGCAGTGAAATGAGTGGGAGGGACATTCAGTACTTC. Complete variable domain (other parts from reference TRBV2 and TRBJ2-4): EPEVTQTPSHQVTQMGQEVILRCVPISNHLYFYWYRQILGQKVEFLVSFYNNEISEKSEIFDDQFSVERPDGSNFTLKIRSTKLEDSAMYFCASSEMSGRDIQYFGAGTRLSVL.

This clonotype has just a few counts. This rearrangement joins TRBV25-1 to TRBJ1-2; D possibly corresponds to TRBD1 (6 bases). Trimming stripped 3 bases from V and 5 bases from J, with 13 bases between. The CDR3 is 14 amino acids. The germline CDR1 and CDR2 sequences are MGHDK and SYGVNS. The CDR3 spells CASSESGTPYGYTF. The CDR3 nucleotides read TGTGCCAGCAGTGAGTCCGGGACACCATATGGCTACACCTTC.

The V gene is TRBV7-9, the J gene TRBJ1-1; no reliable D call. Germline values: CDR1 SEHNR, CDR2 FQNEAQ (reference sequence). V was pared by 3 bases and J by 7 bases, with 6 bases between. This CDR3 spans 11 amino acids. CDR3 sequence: CASSFQDEAFF. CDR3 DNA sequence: TGTGCCAGCAGCTTTCAGGATGAAGCTTTCTTT.

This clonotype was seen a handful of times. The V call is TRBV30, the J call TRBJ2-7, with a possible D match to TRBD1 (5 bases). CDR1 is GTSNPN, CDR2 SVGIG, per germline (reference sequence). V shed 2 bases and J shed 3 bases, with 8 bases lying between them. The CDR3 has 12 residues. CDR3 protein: CAWSSGNYEQYF. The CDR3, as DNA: TGTGCCTGGAGTTCAGGGAACTACGAGCAGTACTTC.

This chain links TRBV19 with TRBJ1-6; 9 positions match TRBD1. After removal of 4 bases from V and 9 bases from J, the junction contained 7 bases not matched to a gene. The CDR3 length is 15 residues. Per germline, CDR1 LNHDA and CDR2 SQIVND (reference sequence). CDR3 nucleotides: TGTGCCAGTAGTACTCCCGGGACAGGGTTTTCACCCCTCCACTTT. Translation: CASSTPGTGFSPLHF.